This T cell receptor beta chain was found in a study of cytomegalovirus exposure and HLA in healthy donors. A multiplex PCR was run with 60 Vbeta primers and 13 Jbeta primers. TCRdb keeps only in-frame clones here, not all; method: immunoSEQ multiplex PCR. The table has some 140,000 clones, around 80% seen once; the top ten hold approximately 1.8%. The CDR3 length is 16 residues. The V and J ends lost 3 bases and 3 bases, in that order; junction bases with no gene match: 9. Germline V lookup: CDR1 SGHRS, CDR2 YFSETQ. The chain is built from TRBV5-1 and TRBJ2-3, with TRBD1 matching over 8 bases. The sequence came from a female donor in good health and CMV-seropositive. Input material: PBMCs. CDR3 sequence reads: CASSSGQGRGTDTQYF. The CDR3 DNA is TGCGCCAGCAGCTCAGGACAGGGCCGGGGTACAGATACGCAGTATTTT.